This T cell receptor beta chain was recorded in a study of blood T cell repertoires in COVID-19. In the study overall: PBMCs, B-cell-depleted T cells, or T cells were the source of the cDNA or gDNA that made up the material.

The junction had 8 bases not matched to a gene; V was cut back by 7 bases and J by 1 base. This CDR3 contains 16 residues. Germline V gene lookup returns CDR1 LNHDA and CDR2 SQIVND (reference sequence). In the study's own analysis: It was from reference gene primer amplification that nucleated cell counts were estimated. TCRdb keeps only in-frame clones here, not all; method: immunoSEQ multiplex PCR. Clonal size and the V and J genes are those of that table, whereas D and trimming came from the DNA. Of roughly 130,000 clones in the sample, 90% were seen once. This chain joins TRBV19 and TRBJ2-2, with 8 positions matching TRBD1. This clonotype was obtained from a man aged 55 to 70 with COVID-19, enrolled during active disease. Sequenced material: peripheral blood. CDR3 residues: CASTDRGRKNTGELFF. The CDR3 bases are TGTGCCAGTACCGACAGGGGAAGAAAGAACACCGGGGAGCTGTTTTTT. Together with reference TRBV19 and TRBJ2-2, the CDR3 gives the full variable domain: DGGITQSPKYLFRKEGQNVTLSCEQNLNHDAMYWYRQDPGQGLRLIYYSQIVNDFQKGDIAEGYSVSREKKESFPLTVTSAQKNPTAFYLCASTDRGRKNTGELFFGEGSRLTVL.